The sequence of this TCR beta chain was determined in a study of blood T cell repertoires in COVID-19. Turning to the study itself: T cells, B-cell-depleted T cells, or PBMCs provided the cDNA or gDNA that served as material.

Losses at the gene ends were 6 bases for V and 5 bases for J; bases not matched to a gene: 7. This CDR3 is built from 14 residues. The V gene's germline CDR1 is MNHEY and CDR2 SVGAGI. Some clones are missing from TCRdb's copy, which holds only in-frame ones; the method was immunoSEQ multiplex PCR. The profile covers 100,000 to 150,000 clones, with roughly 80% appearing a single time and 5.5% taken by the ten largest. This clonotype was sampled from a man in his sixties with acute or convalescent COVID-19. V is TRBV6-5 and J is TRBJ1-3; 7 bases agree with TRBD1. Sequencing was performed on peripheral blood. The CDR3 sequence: CASRVRDSRNTIYF. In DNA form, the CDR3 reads TGTGCCAGCAGGGTTCGGGACAGCCGAAACACCATATATTTT.